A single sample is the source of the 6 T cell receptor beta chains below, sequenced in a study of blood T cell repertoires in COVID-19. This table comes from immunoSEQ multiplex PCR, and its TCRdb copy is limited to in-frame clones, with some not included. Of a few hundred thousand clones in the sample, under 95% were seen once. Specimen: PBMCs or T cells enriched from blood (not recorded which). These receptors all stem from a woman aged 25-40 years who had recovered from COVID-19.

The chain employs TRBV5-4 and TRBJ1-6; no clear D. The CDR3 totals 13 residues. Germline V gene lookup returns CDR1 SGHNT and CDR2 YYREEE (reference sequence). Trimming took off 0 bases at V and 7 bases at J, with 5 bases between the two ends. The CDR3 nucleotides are TGTGCCAGCAGCTTGGACAGAAATTCACCCCTCCACTTT. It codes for CASSLDRNSPLHF.

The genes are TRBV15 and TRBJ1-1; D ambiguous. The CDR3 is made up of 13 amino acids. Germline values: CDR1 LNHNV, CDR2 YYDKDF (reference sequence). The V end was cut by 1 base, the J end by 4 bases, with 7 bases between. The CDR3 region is CATSRGRGTEAFF. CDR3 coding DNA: TGTGCCACCAGCAGAGGACGGGGCACTGAAGCTTTCTTT.

The CDR3 DNA reads TGTGCCAGCAGTGGACTTCCTGGAACTGAAGCTTTCTTT. It is translated as CASSGLPGTEAFF. V gene TRBV12-3 or TRBV12-4 combines with J gene TRBJ1-1, with D hard to call. The V end was cut by 5 bases, the J end by 5 bases, with 12 bases between. The length of the CDR3 is 13 residues.

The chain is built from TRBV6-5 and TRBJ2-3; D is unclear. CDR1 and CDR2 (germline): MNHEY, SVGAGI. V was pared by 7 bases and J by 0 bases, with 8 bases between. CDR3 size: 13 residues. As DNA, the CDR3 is TGTGCCAGCACCGATACTAGCACAGATACGCAGTATTTT. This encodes CASTDTSTDTQYF.

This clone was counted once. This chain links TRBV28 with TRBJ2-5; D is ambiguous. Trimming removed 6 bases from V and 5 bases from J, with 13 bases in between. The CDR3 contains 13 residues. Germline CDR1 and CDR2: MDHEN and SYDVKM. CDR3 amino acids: CASSRGQSETQYF. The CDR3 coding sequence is TGTGCCAGCAGCCGTGGCCAGTCGGAGACCCAGTACTTC. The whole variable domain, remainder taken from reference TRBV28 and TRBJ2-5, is DVKVTQSSRYLVKRTGEKVFLECVQDMDHENMFWYRQDPGLGLRLIYFSYDVKMKEKGDIPEGYSVSREKKERFSLILESASTNQTSMYLCASSRGQSETQYFGPGTRLLVL.

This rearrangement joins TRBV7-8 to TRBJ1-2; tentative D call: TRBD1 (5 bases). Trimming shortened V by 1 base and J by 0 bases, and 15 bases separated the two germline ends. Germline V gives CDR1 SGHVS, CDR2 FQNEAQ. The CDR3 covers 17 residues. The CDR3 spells CASSLGWEGRPNYGYTF. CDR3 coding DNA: TGTGCCAGCAGCTTAGGCTGGGAGGGGCGCCCTAACTATGGCTACACCTTC.